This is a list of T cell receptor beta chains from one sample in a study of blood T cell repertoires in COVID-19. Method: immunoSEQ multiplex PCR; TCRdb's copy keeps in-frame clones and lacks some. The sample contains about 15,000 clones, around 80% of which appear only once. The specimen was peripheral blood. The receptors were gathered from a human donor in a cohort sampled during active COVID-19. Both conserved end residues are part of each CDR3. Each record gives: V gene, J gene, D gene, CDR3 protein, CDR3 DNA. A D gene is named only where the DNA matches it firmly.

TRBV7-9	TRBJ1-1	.	CASSLGGFATEAFF	TGTGCCAGCAGCCTTGGGGGCTTCGCCACTGAAGCTTTCTTT
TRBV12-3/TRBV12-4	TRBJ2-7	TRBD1	CASSSGTGSEQYF	TGTGCCAGCAGTTCCGGGACAGGGAGCGAGCAGTACTTC
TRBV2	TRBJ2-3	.	CASSLITDTQYF	TGTGCCAGCAGTTTAATCACAGATACGCAGTATTTT
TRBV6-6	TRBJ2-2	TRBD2	CASSYGAGVTGELFF	TGTGCCAGCAGTTACGGGGCGGGAGTTACCGGGGAGCTGTTTTTT
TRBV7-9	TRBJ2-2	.	CASSPSRGADTGELFF	TGTGCCAGCAGCCCCAGTCGGGGGGCGGACACCGGGGAGCTGTTTTTT
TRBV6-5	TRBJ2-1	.	CASSRAGGGLEQFF	TGTGCCAGCAGTAGGGCAGGTGGGGGGTTGGAGCAGTTCTTC
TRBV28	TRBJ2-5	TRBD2	CASRDGLAGVRETQYF	TGTGCCAGCAGGGACGGACTAGCGGGAGTTAGGGAGACCCAGTACTTC
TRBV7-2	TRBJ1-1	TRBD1	CASSYRDRLASTEAFF	TGTGCCAGCAGCTATAGGGACAGGCTAGCGAGCACTGAAGCTTTCTTT
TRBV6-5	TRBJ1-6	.	CASVVRENSPLHF	TGTGCCAGCGTAGTCCGGGAAAATTCACCCCTCCACTTT
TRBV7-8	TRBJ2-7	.	CASSLRTGSAIEQYF	TGTGCCAGCAGCTTGAGAACGGGATCGGCCATCGAGCAGTACTTC
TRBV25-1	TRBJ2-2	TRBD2	CASSEPAGVFTGELFF	TGTGCCAGCAGTGAGCCAGCGGGAGTTTTCACCGGGGAGCTGTTTTTT
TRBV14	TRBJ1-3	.	CASSPLGPGNTIYF	TGTGCCAGCAGCCCCCTTGGCCCTGGAAACACCATATATTTT
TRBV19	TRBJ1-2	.	CASMAGGAGYTF	TGTGCCAGTATGGCGGGGGGGGCTGGCTACACCTTC
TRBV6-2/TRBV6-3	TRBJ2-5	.	CASSYFRQETQYF	TGTGCCAGCAGTTACTTTCGGCAAGAGACCCAGTACTTC
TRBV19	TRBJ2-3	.	CASRLKGVDTQYF	TGTGCCAGTAGACTAAAGGGGGTAGATACGCAGTATTTT
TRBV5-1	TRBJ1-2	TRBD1	CASSSGQGDYGYTF	TGCGCCAGCAGCTCCGGACAGGGGGACTATGGCTACACCTTC